This TCR beta chain emerged from a study of PD-1 blockade in classical Hodgkin lymphoma. Worth noting for this clone: The antigen is undetermined.

Trimming cost V 5 bases and J 4 bases; bases outside gene matches: 8. CDR1 is MNHEY, CDR2 SMNVEV, per germline (reference sequence). CDR3 length equals 16 residues. Overall study results and limits: Compared with healthy donors, newly diagnosed patients reportedly showed lower baseline TCR diversity. At C4D1, TCR diversity had climbed significantly for CD4+ cells, though not for CD8+ cells.

Time point here: cycle 4 day 1 (C4D1), after more than five weeks of nivolumab. Every patient was affected by relapse after autologous stem cell transplantation, while exposure to brentuximab vedotin was not uniform. Method: immunoSEQ multiplex PCR; TCRdb's copy keeps in-frame clones and lacks some. The sample contains 64,000 or so clones, under 95% of which appear only once. The receptor's source is a human donor with classical Hodgkin lymphoma. Source: peripheral blood mononuclear cells (PBMCs), taken before the fourth cycle of nivolumab. The V call is TRBV27, the J call TRBJ2-3, with 11 bases lining up with TRBD2. The CDR3 sequence: CASSPIAGGPSDTQYF. For the CDR3, the DNA is TGTGCCAGCAGTCCAATAGCGGGGGGGCCCTCAGATACGCAGTATTTT.